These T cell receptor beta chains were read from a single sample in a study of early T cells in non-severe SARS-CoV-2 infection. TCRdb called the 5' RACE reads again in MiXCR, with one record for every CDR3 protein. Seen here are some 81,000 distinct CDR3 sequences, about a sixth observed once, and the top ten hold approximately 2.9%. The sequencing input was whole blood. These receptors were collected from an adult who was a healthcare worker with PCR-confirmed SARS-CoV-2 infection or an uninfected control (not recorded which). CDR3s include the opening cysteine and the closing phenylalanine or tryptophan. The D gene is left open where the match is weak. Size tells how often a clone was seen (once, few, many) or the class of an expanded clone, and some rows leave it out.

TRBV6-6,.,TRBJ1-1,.,CASSSGVAAFF,TGTGCCAGCAGTTCCGGGGTAGCAGCTTTCTTT
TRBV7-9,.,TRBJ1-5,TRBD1,CASSTGQGSSDTQHF,TGTGCCAGCAGCACAGGACAGGGGAGCTCAGATACGCAGCATTTT
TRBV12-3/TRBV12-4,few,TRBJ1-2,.,CASSFGGKQGDYGYTF,TGTGCCAGCAGTTTTGGGGGAAAACAGGGAGACTATGGCTACACCTTC
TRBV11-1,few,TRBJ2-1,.,CASTASGGAYNEQFF,TGTGCCAGCACCGCATCAGGGGGGGCCTACAATGAGCAGTTCTTC
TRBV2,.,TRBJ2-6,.,CASRLSSGANVLTF,TGTGCCAGCAGACTTAGCTCTGGGGCCAACGTCCTGACTTTC
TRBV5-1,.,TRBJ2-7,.,CASSFGRGDVNEQYF,TGCGCCAGCAGCTTCGGCAGGGGCGACGTTAACGAGCAGTACTTC
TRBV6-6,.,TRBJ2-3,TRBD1,CASREGQGGSTDTQYF,TGTGCCAGCAGGGAGGGACAGGGTGGAAGCACAGATACGCAGTATTTT
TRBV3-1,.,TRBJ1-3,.,CASSQSPTGNTIYF,TGTGCCAGCAGCCAAAGCCCGACTGGAAACACCATATATTTT
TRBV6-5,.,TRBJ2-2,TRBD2,CASSGGRSNTGELFF,TGTGCCAGCAGCGGGGGGAGGTCGAACACCGGGGAGCTGTTTTTT
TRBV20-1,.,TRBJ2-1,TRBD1,CSATTGKQFF,TGCAGTGCCACGACAGGGAAGCAGTTCTTC
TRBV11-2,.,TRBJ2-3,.,CASSWRRGPDTQYF,TGTGCCAGCAGCTGGCGGCGGGGCCCAGATACGCAGTATTTT
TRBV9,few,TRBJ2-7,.,CASSHSPDRPSSYEQYF,TGTGCCAGCAGCCACAGCCCCGACAGGCCAAGCTCCTACGAGCAGTACTTC
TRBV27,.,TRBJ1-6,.,CASSQGNNSPLHF,TGTGCCAGCAGCCAGGGGAACAATTCACCCCTCCACTTT
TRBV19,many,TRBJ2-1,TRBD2,CASSILAGGPWEQFF,TGTGCCAGTAGTATTCTAGCGGGGGGCCCATGGGAGCAGTTCTTC
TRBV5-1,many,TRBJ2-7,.,CASSSISSYEQYF,TGCGCCAGCAGCTCCATTAGCTCCTACGAGCAGTACTTC
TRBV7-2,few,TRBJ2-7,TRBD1,CASSSRDREYEQYF,TGTGCCAGCAGCTCCCGGGACAGAGAATACGAGCAGTACTTC
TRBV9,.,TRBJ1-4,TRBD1,CASSSSGTGPATNEKLFF,TGTGCCAGCAGCTCTTCCGGGACAGGACCCGCAACTAATGAAAAACTGTTTTTT
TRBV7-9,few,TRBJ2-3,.,CASRGNTDTQYF,TGTGCCAGCAGGGGAAACACAGATACGCAGTATTTT
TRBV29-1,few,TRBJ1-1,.,CGGGASNTEAFF,TGCGGGGGTGGGGCCTCGAACACTGAAGCTTTCTTT
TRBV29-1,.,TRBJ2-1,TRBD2,CSGAPREGVNEQFF,TGCAGCGGTGCCCCGCGGGAGGGGGTCAATGAGCAGTTCTTC
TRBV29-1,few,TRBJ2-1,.,CSVLDSYNEQFF,TGCAGCGTCCTGGACAGTTACAATGAGCAGTTCTTC
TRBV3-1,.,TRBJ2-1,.,CASSQVGGPKNEQFF,TGTGCCAGCAGCCAAGTGGGGGGCCCAAAGAATGAGCAGTTCTTC
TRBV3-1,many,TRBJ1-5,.,CASSQEFAGPQHF,TGTGCCAGCAGCCAAGAATTCGCAGGGCCCCAGCATTTT
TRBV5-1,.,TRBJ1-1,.,CASSLAYGTEAFF,TGCGCCAGCAGCTTGGCCTATGGGACTGAAGCTTTCTTT
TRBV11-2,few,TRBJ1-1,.,CASSLGRKNTEAFF,TGTGCCAGCAGCTTGGGACGCAAGAACACTGAAGCTTTCTTT
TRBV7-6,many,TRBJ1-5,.,CASSSRQDQPQHF,TGTGCCAGCAGCTCCCGACAGGATCAGCCCCAGCATTTT
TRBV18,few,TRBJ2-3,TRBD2,CASSSGLAGATDTQYF,TGTGCCAGCTCATCGGGACTAGCGGGAGCCACAGATACGCAGTATTTT
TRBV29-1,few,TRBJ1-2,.,CSVEDHEGLSYGYTF,TGCAGCGTTGAAGACCACGAGGGGCTTAGCTATGGCTACACCTTC
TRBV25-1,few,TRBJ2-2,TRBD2,CASTSSGSFHTGELFF,TGTGCCAGCACGTCTAGCGGGAGTTTTCACACCGGGGAGCTGTTTTTT
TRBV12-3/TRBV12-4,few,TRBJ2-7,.,CASSLGGVLNLEQYF,TGTGCCAGCAGTTTGGGCGGGGTTCTAAACCTGGAGCAGTACTTC
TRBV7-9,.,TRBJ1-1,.,CASSLARGAGEAFF,TGTGCCAGCAGCTTAGCTCGAGGGGCGGGGGAAGCTTTCTTT
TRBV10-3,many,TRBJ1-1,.,CAISPLGTKNTEAFF,TGTGCCATCAGCCCCCTTGGGACAAAGAACACTGAAGCTTTCTTT
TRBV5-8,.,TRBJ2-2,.,CASSLAGQLNTGELFF,TGTGCCAGCAGCTTGGCTGGGCAGTTGAACACCGGGGAGCTGTTTTTT
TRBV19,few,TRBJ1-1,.,CASSRAAGRIDTEAFF,TGTGCCAGTAGCCGCGCGGCAGGGAGGATAGACACTGAAGCTTTCTTT
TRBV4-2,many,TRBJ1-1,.,CASSQDWSGVGTEAFF,TGTGCCAGCAGCCAAGATTGGTCAGGGGTTGGCACTGAAGCTTTCTTT
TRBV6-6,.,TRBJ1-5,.,CASSYSSYPQVREGNQPQHF,TGTGCCAGCAGTTACTCTTCGTATCCCCAGGTCCGAGAAGGCAATCAGCCCCAGCATTTT
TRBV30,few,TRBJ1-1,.,CAWSVQAWNTEAFF,TGTGCCTGGAGTGTACAAGCCTGGAACACTGAAGCTTTCTTT